This passage covers 12 T cell receptor beta chains from one sample sequenced in a study of blood T cells in healthy people across ages. Primed by a sample-barcoded 5' primer and a J-beta primer mix, a second PCR proceeded for roughly 7 to 11 cycles. TCRdb reprocessed the 5' RACE reads via MiXCR and lists one record per CDR3 protein. The data hold hundreds of thousands of distinct CDR3 sequences, with 24% observed a single time. These sequences were also reported in another study, on T cells of mothers and their children.

Material for sequencing was blood. The receptors stem from a boy aged 5-17 years in good health.

This rearrangement joins TRBV5-1 to TRBJ1-1; D possibly corresponds to TRBD1 (6 bases). Germline V gene lookup returns CDR1 SGHRS and CDR2 YFSETQ. Between the trimmed V and J ends, which lost 2 bases and 5 bases, there was a span of 10 bases. The length of the CDR3 is 13 residues. The CDR3 protein is CASSLRGGTEAFF. Here the CDR3 DNA reads TGCGCCAGCAGCTTACGAGGGGGTACTGAAGCTTTCTTT.

The sample holds a few counts of this clonotype. The rearrangement uses TRBV6-2 or TRBV6-3 and TRBJ2-2; the match to TRBD1 covers 7 bases. CDR1 and CDR2 (germline): MNHEY, SVGEGT. The CDR3 covers 14 residues. V was pared by 6 bases and J by 3 bases, with 4 bases of the junction left unmatched. The DNA of the CDR3 is TGTGCCAGCAGGATGGGACAGCACACCGGGGAGCTGTTTTTT. It specifies CASRMGQHTGELFF.

This clonotype showed up just a few times. The chain joins TRBV9 to TRBJ2-3, with 9 bases that match TRBD2. The trim removed 0 bases at V and 2 bases at J, leaving 7 bases unmatched. The CDR3 covers 17 residues. Germline loops: CDR1 SGDLS, CDR2 YYNGEE. The CDR3, as DNA: TGTGCCAGCAGCGTAGGGCAAGGCGGGAGGGCCACAGATACGCAGTATTTT. It encodes CASSVGQGGRATDTQYF. The full variable domain, with the rest looked up from reference TRBV9 and TRBJ2-3, is DSGVTQTPKHLITATGQRVTLRCSPRSGDLSVYWYQQSLDQGLQFLIQYYNGEERAKGNILERFSAQQFPDLHSELNLSSLELGDSALYFCASSVGQGGRATDTQYFGPGTRLTVL.

The rearrangement uses TRBV20-1 and TRBJ1-1; 8 positions agree with TRBD1. J lost 5 bases, V lost 6 bases, and 11 bases had no gene match. This CDR3 has 14 amino acids. CDR1 DFQATT and CDR2 SNEGSKA come from the germline V gene (reference sequence). The CDR3 spells CSAKKDRDVTEAFF. The CDR3 DNA sequence: TGCAGTGCCAAAAAGGACAGGGATGTGACTGAAGCTTTCTTT.

In its sample, this clonotype was seen a few times. The chain has TRBV28 and TRBJ2-7, with TRBD1 matching 7 bases. The germline CDR1 and CDR2 sequences are MDHEN and SYDVKM. The CDR3 runs to 15 residues. Trimming took 8 bases from V and 3 from J; bases not matched to a gene: 13. The CDR3 DNA reads TGTGCCAGCTGCGAATACGGGACAGATAGCTACGAGCAGTACTTC. Amino acid sequence: CASCEYGTDSYEQYF.

Only a few counts were recorded for this clonotype. The rearrangement joins TRBV20-1 to TRBJ2-7; 8 positions match TRBD2. Germline V gene lookup returns CDR1 DFQATT and CDR2 SNEGSKA (reference sequence). The CDR3 has 16 residues. With V trimmed by 3 bases and J by 6 bases, 16 bases remained unmatched. The CDR3 here is CSASAASGRDFGEQYF. DNA of the CDR3: TGCAGTGCTAGCGCGGCTAGCGGGCGGGATTTCGGCGAGCAGTACTTC.

The chain has TRBV7-9 and TRBJ2-2; 8 nucleotides match TRBD1. The J segment lost 7 bases and the V segment lost 5 bases, leaving 12 bases of the junction unmatched. Germline loops: CDR1 SEHNR, CDR2 FQNEAQ (reference sequence). CDR3 length: 16 amino acids. In nucleotides, the CDR3 is TGTGCCAGCAGCAACACCCGGACAGGGTATGACGGGGAGCTGTTTTTT. Its translation is CASSNTRTGYDGELFF.

V and J are TRBV4-2 and TRBJ2-5, with no clear D. The length of the CDR3 is 15 residues. CDR1 and CDR2 (germline): LGHNA, YNFKEQ. Between the trimmed V and J ends, which lost 0 bases and 4 bases, there was a span of 12 bases. CDR3 DNA sequence: TGTGCCAGCAGCCAAGATCTTAGCTGGGGAGAGACCCAGTACTTC. Protein sequence: CASSQDLSWGETQYF.

DNA for the CDR3: TGTGCCAGCAGCTCCACCAGGGGGGGCGTTGAAAAACTGTTTTTT. Translating gives CASSSTRGGVEKLFF. This chain uses TRBV7-2 with TRBJ1-4; 7 bases map to TRBD1. The CDR3 is 15 residues long. Germline assignment: CDR1 SGHTA and CDR2 FQGNSA. The V and J ends lost 4 bases and 7 bases, in that order; junction bases with no gene match: 9. The whole variable domain, filled in from reference TRBV7-2 and TRBJ1-4, reads GAGVSQSPSNKVTEKGKDVELRCDPISGHTALYWYRQSLGQGLEFLIYFQGNSAPDKSGLPSDRFSAERTGGSVSTLTIQRTQQEDSAVYLCASSSTRGGVEKLFFGSGTQLSVL.

V and J are TRBV5-1 and TRBJ2-7; 9 bases map to TRBD1. The J segment lost 1 base and the V segment lost 5 bases, leaving 13 bases of the junction unmatched. The CDR3 has 17 amino acids. Germline-derived CDR1 and CDR2 are SGHRS and YFSETQ. CDR3 DNA: TGCGCCAGCAGTTCCGGGACAGGGTCGGTATCGTCCTACGAGCAGTACTTC. Protein sequence: CASSSGTGSVSSYEQYF. Together with reference TRBV5-1 and TRBJ2-7, the CDR3 gives the full variable domain: KAGVTQTPRYLIKTRGQQVTLSCSPISGHRSVSWYQQTPGQGLQFLFEYFSETQRNKGNFPGRFSGRQFSNSRSEMNVSTLELGDSALYLCASSSGTGSVSSYEQYFGPGTRLTVT.

This clonotype was counted between two and nine times. At one end, the junction sequence differs from germline, possibly due to a read error. The J gene is TRBJ2-5, the V gene TRBV5-1, with no clear D. The germline V gene encodes CDR1 SGHRS and CDR2 YFSETQ. This CDR3 spans 14 amino acids. The CDR3 here is CASSPRTVQEAQYF. DNA of the CDR3: TGCGCCAGCAGCCCAAGGACGGTTCAAGAGGCCCAGTACTTC.

This clonotype came up many times. In DNA form, the CDR3 reads TGTGCCAGCAGTTTGGCACGGGAAGCTTTCTTT. This encodes CASSLAREAFF. The chain employs TRBV28 and TRBJ1-1; D is unresolved. This CDR3 is built from 11 residues. V lost 3 bases, J lost 8 bases, and 7 bases lay in between. CDR1 is MDHEN and CDR2 is SYDVKM in the germline V gene.